The rows below give T cell receptor beta chains drawn from one sample of a study of glioma-infiltrating T cells after dendritic cell vaccination. The data were produced by immunoSEQ multiplex PCR, yet TCRdb's version contains in-frame clones alone and is incomplete. The sample holds 95,000 to 110,000 clones, roughly 79% seen once. This specimen consisted of blood, obtained before dendritic cell vaccination. The receptors stem from a human donor with glioblastoma. Both conserved end residues are part of each CDR3. D genes are given only for firm matches. Only some rows state a clone size, as once, few, many or a class for expanded clones.

abundance	v_gene	d_gene	j_gene	CDR3nt	CDR3aa
.	TRBV19	.	TRBJ2-3	TGTGCCAGTATGGCTCGCACAGATACGCAGTATTTT	CASMARTDTQYF
.	TRBV27	TRBD2	TRBJ2-1	TGTGCCAGCAGTCCCTATTTAGCGGGGAATTACAATGAGCAGTTCTTC	CASSPYLAGNYNEQFF
once	TRBV18	.	TRBJ1-1	TGTGCCAGCTCACCCCGGGACACTGAAGCTTTCTTT	CASSPRDTEAFF
.	TRBV7-2	TRBD1	TRBJ2-7	TGTGCCAGCAGCTTAGGGTCCGACAGGGTCTCCTACGAGCAGTACTTC	CASSLGSDRVSYEQYF
.	TRBV5-1	.	TRBJ2-5	TGCGCCAGCAGCTTGGGGAGGGAGCAGTACTTC	CASSLGREQYF
.	TRBV23-1	TRBD1	TRBJ1-5	TGCGCCAGCAGTCCTCCGGGCCCCGGACAGGGGAACAATCAGCCCCAGCATTTT	CASSPPGPGQGNNQPQHF
.	TRBV4-2	.	TRBJ1-1	TGTGCCAGCAGCCAAGGGGTCGGGGGAGGCACTGAAGCTTTCTTT	CASSQGVGGGTEAFF
.	TRBV19	TRBD2	TRBJ2-3	TGTGCCAGTAGGACGGACGCAGGTTCGGGGGGTACAGATACGCAGTATTTT	CASRTDAGSGGTDTQYF
.	TRBV4-3	TRBD2	TRBJ2-3	TGCGCCAGCAGCCAAGATCGGGGGGGGGTAGATACGCAGTATTTT	CASSQDRGGVDTQYF
.	TRBV23-1	TRBD1	TRBJ2-7	TGCGCCAGCAGTCAATCCTGGACAGGGGGCGAGCAGTACTTC	CASSQSWTGGEQYF
.	TRBV25-1	TRBD1	TRBJ1-2	TGTGCCAGCAGTGAATATAGCGCCGGGACAGCAGCTAACTATGGCTACACCTTC	CASSEYSAGTAANYGYTF
.	TRBV5-1	TRBD2	TRBJ2-3	TGCGCCAGCAGCTTGGCGGCTAGCGGGGGACCCCATACGCAGTATTTT	CASSLAASGGPHTQYF
.	TRBV30	TRBD1	TRBJ1-2	TGTGCCTGGAGCCGGACAGGAGGTGGCTACACCTTC	CAWSRTGGGYTF
.	TRBV19	TRBD2	TRBJ2-3	TGTGCCAGTAGTCCCCGGACTAGCACTCGTCTTGGAGATACGCAGTATTTT	CASSPRTSTRLGDTQYF
once	TRBV4-1	TRBD2	TRBJ2-1	TGCGCCAGCAGCAACGGACTAGCGGGGTACAATGAGCAGTTCTTC	CASSNGLAGYNEQFF
few	TRBV10-2	TRBD2	TRBJ2-1	TGCGCCAGCCTTCGACTAGCGGGGGATTACAATGAGCAGTTCTTC	CASLRLAGDYNEQFF
.	TRBV6-1	TRBD1	TRBJ2-5	TGTGCCAGCAAGAACGACAGGGTGGGCCTGGAGACCCAGTACTTC	CASKNDRVGLETQYF
.	TRBV6-1	.	TRBJ2-7	TGTGCCAGCAGTTTCCGACAAACCAGCTCCTACGAGCAGTACTTC	CASSFRQTSSYEQYF
.	TRBV5-3	.	TRBJ1-1	TGTGCCAGAAGCTTAAAGGGGCCTGATGAAGCTTTCTTT	CARSLKGPDEAFF